The clone carrying this T cell receptor (beta chain) was detected a few times. J was trimmed by 5 bases and V by 2 bases; bases with no gene match: 7. The CDR3 is made up of 14 amino acids. The germline gives CDR1 DFQATT, CDR2 SNEGSKA (reference sequence). The source of the sample is a study of blood T cells in healthy people across ages. Using a J-beta primer mix together with a sample-barcoded 5' primer, a second PCR was run for about 6 to 12 cycles. A minimum of 2.5 million CDR3-containing paired-end reads was obtained for each sample. Each CDR3 protein gets one entry after TCRdb re-called the 5' RACE reads with MiXCR. Of hundreds of thousands of distinct CDR3 sequences listed, around 48% are singletons.

V gene TRBV20-1 combines with J gene TRBJ2-7, with 9 bases matching TRBD1. The receptor was isolated from a woman in her sixties or seventies in good health. Sequences were obtained from blood. CDR3 loop: CSARKTGGFDEQYF. CDR3 coding DNA: TGCAGTGCTAGAAAGACAGGGGGTTTCGACGAGCAGTACTTC.